This TCR beta chain was retrieved from a study of T-cell memory formation after mild COVID-19. The CDR3 spans 14 residues. The V end was cut by 4 bases, the J end by 5 bases, with 12 bases between. The germline CDR1 and CDR2 sequences are KGHSH and LQKENI. TCRdb processed the 5' RACE reads anew with MiXCR; each CDR3 protein has one entry. Of roughly 340,000 distinct CDR3 sequences listed, more than 20% are singletons. This clonotype came up a few times. This TCR was recovered from a man younger than 35 who had mild COVID-19 (a few samples of this study predate the infection). Cell type and time point are not known. J is TRBJ1-5 and V is TRBV18; D remains unclear. What was sequenced was PBMCs or a T cell subset sorted from them (not recorded which). This CDR3 reads CASSLRTSDQPQHF. In DNA form, the CDR3 reads TGTGCCAGCTCACTGAGGACGTCCGATCAGCCCCAGCATTTT.